Sequencing of this T cell receptor (beta chain) was carried out in a study of blood T cell repertoires in COVID-19. Across the whole study: Samples of COVID-19 (acute and convalescent) were obtained from the United States, Italy and Spain. T cells, B-cell-depleted T cells, or PBMCs provided the cDNA or gDNA that served as material.

In the original processing: Quantification of nucleated cells was approximated via reference gene primer amplification. Here immunoSEQ multiplex PCR was the method, and the copy in TCRdb shows in-frame clones only, minus some. The V and J calls and clone size were taken over from that table, and D and trimming were inferred from the DNA. This sample has 110,000 to 150,000 clones, with about 81% found just once. V lost 3 bases to trimming and J lost 2 bases; unmatched junction nucleotides: 7. This CDR3 spans 17 amino acids. Germline V lookup: CDR1 MNHEY, CDR2 SMNVEV (reference sequence). The sequence was obtained from an elderly woman with acute or convalescent COVID-19. The chain employs TRBV27 and TRBJ2-6, with 7 positions matching TRBD1. The specimen was peripheral blood. CDR3 region: CASSFDRVLAGANVLTF. The CDR3 DNA reads as TGTGCCAGCAGTTTCGACAGGGTCTTAGCTGGGGCCAACGTCCTGACTTTC.